The entry below describes one T cell receptor (beta chain). The antigen remains unidentified. V shed 4 bases and J 3 bases; nucleotides not matched to a gene: 8. This CDR3 has 16 amino acids. Germline V lookup: CDR1 LNHDA, CDR2 SQIVND (reference sequence). The sample is drawn from a study of T cell responses to AZD1222 COVID-19 vaccine. Findings of the study overall: Females outnumbered males among donors, who were mostly white British; clonal diversity was possibly underestimated. Spike-spanning, vaccine-associated CD4 TCRs were dominant at 160-218 and 743-854. After the peak T cell response, and only then, were repertoires sampled. Spike-specific TCR breadth and depth both grew after two AZD1222 doses.

Assay: immunoSEQ multiplex PCR; the TCRdb copy retains only in-frame clones and omits some. The sample records around 89,000 clones, just over 90% being singletons. This chain joins TRBV19 and TRBJ1-3; TRBD1 matches 8 bases. The sequence derives from an adult in good health. Sequencing used peripheral blood, obtained on day 0 of AZD1222 vaccination. CDR3 in amino acids: CASSTADRAGGNTIYF. DNA for the CDR3: TGTGCCAGTAGTACTGCGGACAGGGCGGGTGGAAACACCATATATTTT.